This T cell receptor beta chain originates from a study of blood T cell repertoires in COVID-19. The wider study: COVID-19 samples, acute and convalescent, were from the United States, Italy and Spain.

CDR1 is SNHLY, CDR2 FYNNEI, per germline. This CDR3 is 19 amino acids long. V lost 0 bases to trimming and J lost 0 bases, with 15 bases between them. Assay: immunoSEQ multiplex PCR; the TCRdb copy retains only in-frame clones and omits some. The sample records fewer than 200,000 clones, approximately 82% being singletons. Adults between about 18 and 95 years of age took part from 20 to 25 US areas. Assignment of participants to cohorts was predicated upon participant-reported clinical history. Cohort 3 donors counted as recovered after two negative PCRs, clearance, or resolved symptoms. Sequencing input: PBMCs or T cells enriched from blood (not recorded which). The chain recombines TRBV2 with TRBJ2-6; maybe TRBD1 (6 bases). This clonotype was sampled from a woman aged 45-65 years who had recovered from COVID-19. The CDR3 nucleotides read TGTGCCAGCAGTGAAGCGATGACAGGACTTAGCTCTGGGGCCAACGTCCTGACTTTC. Protein sequence: CASSEAMTGLSSGANVLTF.